One and the same sample provided the 24 T cell receptor beta chains below, sequenced in a study of blood T cells in healthy people across ages. PCR was performed a second time for about 7 to 12 cycles using a sample-barcoded 5' primer and a J-beta primer mix. TCRdb redid the calling of the 5' RACE reads with MiXCR, one entry per CDR3 protein. The table records hundreds of thousands of distinct CDR3 sequences, over 25% of them present only once. These data also formed part of another study, on T cells of mothers and their children.

Input material: blood. These TCRs come from a boy younger than 10 in good health.

The chain carries TRBV3-1 and TRBJ2-2; a weak D match, TRBD1 (6 bases). With 1 base removed from V and 5 bases from J, the gap between germline ends came to 14 bases. Germline V lookup: CDR1 LGHDT, CDR2 YNNKEL (reference sequence). The length of the CDR3 is 16 residues. The CDR3 loop is CASSQVLGARTGELFF. CDR3 sequence (DNA): TGTGCCAGCAGCCAAGTATTGGGGGCAAGAACCGGGGAGCTGTTTTTT.

The chain carries TRBV7-9 and TRBJ1-3; D gene unclear. The V gene's germline CDR1 is SEHNR and CDR2 FQNEAQ (reference sequence). V lost 10 bases and J 0 bases, leaving 16 bases between the germline ends. The CDR3 spans 15 residues. The CDR3 DNA follows: TGTGCCACCATCTACTGGGAGAGCTCTGGAAACACCATATATTTT. Translating gives CATIYWESSGNTIYF.

This clonotype was seen a single time. CDR3 nucleotide sequence: TGTGCCAGCAGCCAACCCTGGGACGGATCCTACGAGCAGTACTTC. Amino acid sequence: CASSQPWDGSYEQYF. J is TRBJ2-7 and V is TRBV6-2 or TRBV6-3; D may be TRBD1 or TRBD2 (5 bases each). Germline CDR1 reads MNHEY; CDR2 reads SVGEGT. Trimming removed 6 bases at V and 1 base at J, with 16 bases between. The CDR3 is 15 residues long.

This chain links TRBV12-3 or TRBV12-4 with TRBJ1-2; D ambiguous. The V end lost 7 bases, the J end lost 3 bases, and 18 bases lay between the germline ends. CDR3 length equals 15 residues. CDR3 loop: CASNKEGGSDYGYTF. Here the CDR3 DNA reads TGTGCCAGCAACAAAGAGGGAGGTTCAGACTATGGCTACACCTTC.

The J gene is TRBJ1-6, the V gene TRBV5-1; no definite D call. Trimming removed 1 base at V and 4 bases at J, with 6 bases between. The CDR3 is 14 residues long. CDR1 is SGHRS and CDR2 is YFSETQ in the germline V gene. The CDR3 DNA reads as TGCGCCAGCAGCTTGTTATCTTATAATTCACCCCTCCACTTT. It encodes CASSLLSYNSPLHF.

This clonotype occurred many times. J is TRBJ1-5 and V is TRBV6-4; D is unresolved. The V end was cut by 3 bases, the J end by 1 base, with 4 bases between. The germline CDR1 and CDR2 sequences are MRHNA and SNTAGT. This CDR3 spans 13 amino acids. CDR3 nucleotides: TGTGCCAGCAGTGAGGGGAGCAATCAGCCCCAGCATTTT. Translation: CASSEGSNQPQHF.

The table lists this clonotype with a few counts. One junction end disagrees with the germline gene, perhaps due to a read error. The chain uses TRBV2 and TRBJ1-4; D is uncertain. The CDR3 runs 15 residues. In germline, CDR1 is SNHLY, CDR2 FYNNEI. CDR3 sequence reads: CASRLEGTTNEKLFF. In nucleotides, the CDR3 is TGCGCCAGCAGGCTCGAAGGTACAACTAATGAAAAACTGTTTTTT.

This clonotype was counted a few times. J is TRBJ1-2 and V is TRBV11-2; 9 bases align to TRBD1. J was trimmed by 7 bases and V by 3 bases; bases with no gene match: 12. Germline V gene sequence: CDR1 SGHAT, CDR2 FQNNGV. The CDR3 totals 16 residues. CDR3 nucleotides: TGTGCCAGCAGCTTCACGACCGACAGGGGGTGGGTTGGCTACACCTTC. Encoded protein: CASSFTTDRGWVGYTF.

This clonotype has just a few counts. J is TRBJ2-3 and V is TRBV6-1; 9 nucleotides align to TRBD1. The length of the CDR3 is 16 residues. The junction had 12 bases not matched to a gene; V was cut back by 7 bases and J by 4 bases. The V gene's germline CDR1 is MNHNS and CDR2 SASEGT. The CDR3 DNA reads as TGTGCCAGCAACCCTGGACAGGGGACATCCCCAGATACGCAGTATTTT. It encodes CASNPGQGTSPDTQYF.

The rearrangement links TRBV11-1 to TRBJ2-4; the D is unclear. The CDR3 covers 13 residues. From germline, CDR1 is SGHAT and CDR2 FQDESV (reference sequence). With 7 bases removed from V and 11 bases from J, the gap between germline ends came to 18 bases. The CDR3 spells CASTHGLRPVQYF. The CDR3 DNA sequence: TGTGCCAGCACCCATGGCCTCCGACCCGTTCAGTACTTC.

V usage is TRBV29-1 and J usage is TRBJ2-5; maybe TRBD2 (6 bases). Germline assignment: CDR1 SQVTM and CDR2 ANQGSEA. This CDR3 spans 13 amino acids. Trimming pared 4 bases from V and 11 bases from J, leaving 20 bases between. CDR3 coding DNA: TGCAGCGTTGTATTAGCGGTAAAGGAAGGGCAGTACTTC. It is translated as CSVVLAVKEGQYF.

The chain couples TRBV10-1 to TRBJ2-5, with 9 positions matching TRBD1. CDR3 size: 15 residues. V was pared by 0 bases and J by 7 bases, with 6 bases of the junction left unmatched. Germline lookup yields CDR1 WNHNN and CDR2 SYGVQD (reference sequence). The CDR3 loop is CASSESGGQGMTQYF. CDR3 DNA: TGCGCCAGCAGTGAGTCGGGCGGACAGGGGATGACCCAGTACTTC.

CDR3 sequence: CASSFGPGRNTEAFF. CDR3 nucleotides: TGCGCCAGCAGTTTTGGCCCCGGGAGGAACACTGAAGCTTTCTTT. J is TRBJ1-1 and V is TRBV5-1; D is unresolved. This CDR3 is 15 amino acids long. The V end lost 5 bases, the J end lost 1 base, and 15 bases lay between the germline ends. From germline, CDR1 is SGHRS and CDR2 YFSETQ.

This clonotype came up a few times. The chain has TRBV5-1 and TRBJ1-6; possibly TRBD1 for D (6 bases). Per the germline V gene, CDR1 is SGHRS and CDR2 is YFSETQ. This CDR3 has 17 residues. Between the trimmed V and J ends, which lost 4 bases and 0 bases, there was a span of 14 bases. The CDR3 region has the DNA TGCGCCAGCAGCGTCTCCCAGGGGAGCTCCTATAATTCACCCCTCCACTTT. As protein: CASSVSQGSSYNSPLHF.

The chain combines TRBV12-3 or TRBV12-4 with TRBJ1-1; no firm D call. This CDR3 spans 13 amino acids. Trimming left V 7 bases short and J 8 bases short, with 17 bases between. The CDR3 loop is CASIAPGLIEAFF. The CDR3 DNA is TGTGCCAGCATCGCACCCGGGCTGATAGAAGCTTTCTTT.

This clonotype has only a few counts. The rearrangement uses TRBV9 and TRBJ2-3; D is perhaps TRBD2 (5 bases). Germline V gives CDR1 SGDLS, CDR2 YYNGEE. The V gene lost 3 bases and the J gene lost 5 bases, with 13 bases spanning the gap. The CDR3 covers 14 residues. The CDR3 bases are TGTGCCAGCAGCGCCTTTACGGCGGGAGATACGCAGTATTTT. Its protein product is CASSAFTAGDTQYF.

This clonotype was detected only a few times. This chain joins TRBV30 and TRBJ2-2; D gene unclear. This CDR3 has 12 amino acids. With 4 bases removed from V and 6 bases from J, the gap between germline ends came to 9 bases. Germline V gene sequence: CDR1 GTSNPN, CDR2 SVGIG (reference sequence). The CDR3 reads CAWTVTAGELFF. The CDR3 DNA is TGTGCCTGGACCGTTACGGCCGGGGAGCTGTTTTTT.

The chain has TRBV29-1 and TRBJ1-5; D is unclear. V was cut by 4 bases and J by 2 bases, with 15 bases left in between. The CDR3 length is 15 residues. CDR1 and CDR2 from the germline V gene are SQVTM and ANQGSEA. CDR3 sequence (DNA): TGCAGCGTTGTGGTGGGCCTGACGGGCAATCAGCCCCAGCATTTT. Protein product: CSVVVGLTGNQPQHF. The full variable domain, rest sourced from reference TRBV29-1 and TRBJ1-5, is SAVISQKPSRDICQRGTSLTIQCQVDSQVTMMFWYRQQPGQSLTLIATANQGSEATYESGFVIDKFPISRPNLTFSTLTVSNMSPEDSSIYLCSVVVGLTGNQPQHFGDGTRLSIL.

This clonotype was found a few times. The chain couples TRBV12-3 or TRBV12-4 to TRBJ2-3; D not resolved. V dropped 4 bases and J dropped 0 bases, with 11 bases sitting between them. The CDR3 contains 15 residues. In nucleotides, the CDR3 is TGTGCCAGCAGTTACATGACTGGTAGCACAGATACGCAGTATTTT. Its protein is CASSYMTGSTDTQYF.

This clonotype was detected only a few times. The chain recombines TRBV20-1 with TRBJ2-1, with 8 bases matching TRBD2. V was pared by 6 bases and J by 0 bases, with 7 bases of the junction left unmatched. Germline CDR1 reads DFQATT; CDR2 reads SNEGSKA (reference sequence). This CDR3 spans 15 amino acids. CDR3: CSAEAGAGSYNEQFF. The CDR3 DNA sequence: TGCAGTGCCGAAGCGGGGGCGGGCTCCTACAATGAGCAGTTCTTC.

This clonotype showed up just a few times. The rearrangement uses TRBV11-2 and TRBJ2-1; TRBD1 aligns across 7 bases. There are 15 residues in the CDR3. The junction had 10 bases not matched to a gene; V was cut back by 5 bases and J by 6 bases. Per the germline V gene, CDR1 is SGHAT and CDR2 is FQNNGV. CDR3 protein: CASSLGTVTLNEQFF. CDR3 coding DNA: TGTGCCAGCAGCCTCGGGACAGTCACGCTCAATGAGCAGTTCTTC.

The CDR3 loop is CASSSQTRGETQYF. The CDR3 DNA sequence: TGTGCCAGCAGTTCCCAGACTCGAGGGGAGACCCAGTACTTC. This sequence joins TRBV27 and TRBJ2-5; weak D call: TRBD2 (5 bases). Germline-derived CDR1 and CDR2 are MNHEY and SMNVEV (reference sequence). The CDR3 extends over 14 amino acids. The V end was cut by 4 bases, the J end by 5 bases, with 14 bases between.

The gene calls are TRBV12-3 or TRBV12-4 and TRBJ2-7; no reliable D call. This CDR3 contains 15 residues. V dropped 5 bases and J dropped 0 bases, with 14 bases sitting between them. The CDR3 is CASSTIAHSSYEQYF. CDR3 DNA sequence: TGTGCCAGCAGTACAATCGCCCATAGCTCCTACGAGCAGTACTTC.

This chain links TRBV7-2 with TRBJ2-7; 10 bases are a match to TRBD2. The CDR3 has 15 amino acids. CDR1 is SGHTA, CDR2 FQGNSA, per germline. J was trimmed by 3 bases and V by 5 bases; bases with no gene match: 7. CDR3 DNA sequence: TGTGCCAGCAGCCTAACGGGGACTAGCGTCTACGAGCAGTACTTC. It is translated as CASSLTGTSVYEQYF. The variable domain in full, completed from reference TRBV7-2 and TRBJ2-7, reads GAGVSQSPSNKVTEKGKDVELRCDPISGHTALYWYRQSLGQGLEFLIYFQGNSAPDKSGLPSDRFSAERTGGSVSTLTIQRTQQEDSAVYLCASSLTGTSVYEQYFGPGTRLTVT.